The clone carrying this T cell receptor (beta chain) was seen a handful of times. Its antigen is currently unknown. Time point described: sample taken at primary tumor resection. Unsorted whole RNA of tumor, nontumor lung or frozen PBMC was sequenced. The sample is drawn from a study of spatial heterogeneity in lung cancer. General study results and limits: The study found ubiquitous expanded tumor TCRs in blood more at resection than follow-up.

The study tagged each TCR cDNA molecule with a unique molecular identifier. Each CDR3 protein is one row after TCRdb ran MiXCR on the 5' RACE reads. This sample has roughly 75,000 distinct CDR3 sequences; less than 15% occur once, and the top ten carry more than 5.5%. V lost 2 bases and J lost 1, with 11 bases in between. CDR3 size: 15 residues. The germline gives CDR1 MNHEY, CDR2 SVGAGI. The chain carries TRBV6-5 and TRBJ1-1, with D maybe TRBD1 (6 bases). The sequence derives from a male donor with early-stage non-small cell lung cancer. The material was PBMCs, obtained at surgery. The CDR3 coding sequence is TGTGCCAGCAGTTACCTTTCCAGGGGGAACACTGAAGCTTTCTTT. It specifies CASSYLSRGNTEAFF.